Shown below are 28 T cell receptor beta chains from a single sample sequenced in a study of cytomegalovirus exposure and HLA in healthy donors. Researchers ran the PCR with 60 Vbeta and 13 Jbeta primers. This table comes from immunoSEQ multiplex PCR, and its TCRdb copy is limited to in-frame clones, with some not included. The repertoire holds 150,000 or so clones, with more than 60% as singletons. Source material: PBMCs. Receptor source: a man aged 35 to 55 in good health and CMV-seropositive.

Only a few counts were recorded for this clone. The V and J genes are TRBV11-3 and TRBJ2-3, with 12 bases matching TRBD2. CDR1 and CDR2 (germline): SGHNT, YENEEA. The CDR3 is made up of 16 amino acids. Trimming cost V 4 bases and J 0 bases; bases outside gene matches: 2. This chain's CDR3 is CASSSGLAGSTDTQYF. The DNA of the CDR3 is TGTGCCAGCAGCTCCGGACTAGCGGGGAGCACAGATACGCAGTATTTT.

This clone was recorded a few times. The chain combines TRBV30 with TRBJ2-7; no firm D call. The germline V gene encodes CDR1 GTSNPN and CDR2 SVGIG (reference sequence). The V and J ends lost 0 bases and 3 bases respectively, with 3 bases between them. The CDR3 length is 11 residues. The CDR3 sequence is CAWSVLYEQYF. The CDR3 DNA reads as TGTGCCTGGAGTGTCCTCTACGAGCAGTACTTC.

The chain uses TRBV2 and TRBJ2-5; tentative D call: TRBD2 (7 bases). With 1 base removed from V and 2 bases from J, the gap between germline ends came to 14 bases. Germline V gene lookup returns CDR1 SNHLY and CDR2 FYNNEI. The CDR3 totals 16 residues. This CDR3 is CASSEERGRGQETQYF. The CDR3 DNA is TGTGCCAGCAGTGAAGAAAGGGGGAGGGGGCAAGAGACCCAGTACTTC.

This clone was found once. The rearrangement links TRBV5-4 to TRBJ2-2; D remains unclear. The CDR3 runs 14 residues. V shed 0 bases and J shed 4 bases, with 7 bases lying between them. The germline V gene encodes CDR1 SGHNT and CDR2 YYREEE (reference sequence). CDR3 DNA: TGTGCCAGCAGCTTGGATCAATTCACCGGGGAGCTGTTTTTT. It yields the protein CASSLDQFTGELFF. Using reference TRBV5-4 and TRBJ2-2 for the parts outside the CDR3, the full variable domain is ETGVTQSPTHLIKTRGQQVTLRCSSQSGHNTVSWYQQALGQGPQFIFQYYREEENGRGNFPPRFSGLQFPNYSSELNVNALELDDSALYLCASSLDQFTGELFFGEGSRLTVL.

The chain is built from TRBV11-2 and TRBJ2-1; D gene unclear. This CDR3 comprises 14 residues. Germline CDR1 is SGHAT and CDR2 is FQNNGV. V was trimmed by 5 bases and J by 4 bases, leaving 12 bases between them. CDR3 in DNA: TGTGCCAGCAGCCCCCTAGTGCGGTACAATGAGCAGTTCTTC. As protein: CASSPLVRYNEQFF.

V and J are TRBV18 and TRBJ1-1; D is unresolved. The V gene lost 3 bases and the J gene lost 8 bases, with 13 bases spanning the gap. This CDR3 contains 13 residues. In germline, CDR1 is KGHSH, CDR2 LQKENI. CDR3 region: CASSPSQEGEAFF. The CDR3 DNA reads TGTGCCAGCTCACCCTCCCAGGAGGGAGAAGCTTTCTTT. Complete variable domain (other parts from reference TRBV18 and TRBJ1-1): NAGVMQNPRHLVRRRGQEARLRCSPMKGHSHVYWYRQLPEEGLKFMVYLQKENIIDESGMPKERFSAEFPKEGPSILRIQQVVRGDSAAYFCASSPSQEGEAFFGQGTRLTVV.

The chain has TRBV5-1 and TRBJ2-5; 9 bases are shared with TRBD2. This CDR3 region has 15 residues. The V gene's germline CDR1 is SGHRS and CDR2 YFSETQ. The ends lost 0 bases at V and 4 bases at J; junction bases unmatched: 4. The CDR3 nucleotides read TGCGCCAGCAGCTTGGTAGCGGGAGCGGGAGAGACCCAGTACTTC. Translating gives CASSLVAGAGETQYF.

The rearrangement uses TRBV9 and TRBJ2-3, with D unresolved. V lost 0 bases and J 0 bases, leaving 5 bases between the germline ends. Looked up from germline, CDR1 is SGDLS and CDR2 is YYNGEE. CDR3 length equals 14 residues. CDR3 DNA sequence: TGTGCCAGCAGCGTAGATAGTAGCACAGATACGCAGTATTTT. Its protein product is CASSVDSSTDTQYF.

This chain joins TRBV19 and TRBJ2-3; tentatively, D is TRBD1 (5 bases). Trimming pared 10 bases from V and 4 bases from J, leaving 18 bases between. Looked up from germline, CDR1 is LNHDA and CDR2 is SQIVND (reference sequence). The CDR3 contains 14 residues. The CDR3 here is CATRTSLIADTQYF. In DNA, the CDR3 is TGTGCCACCCGGACATCGCTCATCGCAGATACGCAGTATTTT.

CDR3 protein: CASSADTYSYEQYF. CDR3 DNA sequence: TGCGCCAGCAGCGCCGACACCTACTCCTACGAGCAGTACTTC. The chain links TRBV5-1 to TRBJ2-5, with D unclear. With the DNA end fitting TRBJ2-7 better, the J assignment may be wrong. The germline V gene has CDR1 SGHRS and CDR2 YFSETQ. The CDR3 consists of 14 residues.

The chain has TRBV5-5 and TRBJ1-2; TRBD1 might be the D (5 bases). Between the trimmed V and J ends, which lost 6 bases and 1 base, there was a span of 28 bases. The CDR3 has 19 residues. Germline V gives CDR1 SGHKS, CDR2 YYEKEE (reference sequence). CDR3 nucleotides: TGTGCCAGCACTTCTGGCTGGGGCAGTTCAGCTAAGATTAACTATGGCTACACCTTC. This gives the protein CASTSGWGSSAKINYGYTF.

This sequence joins TRBV7-2 and TRBJ2-2; TRBD2 agrees at 9 bases. V lost 3 bases to trimming and J lost 3 bases; unmatched junction nucleotides: 11. There are 18 residues in the CDR3. Germline CDR1 is SGHTA and CDR2 is FQGNSA. The chain's CDR3 is CASSLSVWGGGDTGELFF. The CDR3 DNA follows: TGTGCCAGCAGCTTGTCGGTCTGGGGCGGGGGGGACACCGGGGAGCTGTTTTTT.

The J gene is TRBJ1-6, the V gene TRBV7-9; 7 bases are a match to TRBD1. Germline V lookup: CDR1 SEHNR, CDR2 FQNEAQ (reference sequence). The CDR3 spans 15 residues. Unmatched junction bases numbered 12, after V lost 5 bases and J lost 11 bases. CDR3 nucleotides: TGTGCCAGCAGCCCGAGACAGGGCGAAGAGGCACCCCTCCACTTT. It codes for CASSPRQGEEAPLHF.

This clone was detected only a few times. The gene calls are TRBV7-7 and TRBJ2-5; D may be TRBD2 (5 bases). Germline V lookup: CDR1 SSHAT, CDR2 FNYEAQ (reference sequence). V gave up 2 bases and J gave up 3 bases, with 13 bases separating them. The CDR3 sequence is 15 residues long. For the CDR3, the DNA is TGTGCCAGCAGCTTATCAAGTACTAGGGAAGAGACCCAGTACTTC. Protein: CASSLSSTREETQYF.

V is TRBV28 and J is TRBJ2-5; a weak D match, TRBD1 (5 bases). CDR1 and CDR2 (germline): MDHEN, SYDVKM. Between the trimmed V and J ends, which lost 3 bases and 0 bases, there was a span of 8 bases. CDR3 length: 14 residues. CDR3: CASSFAGNQETQYF. CDR3 nucleotide sequence: TGTGCCAGCAGTTTCGCAGGGAACCAAGAGACCCAGTACTTC.

The V and J genes are TRBV18 and TRBJ2-4; D may be TRBD1 (6 bases). This CDR3 has 13 residues. V lost 2 bases and J lost 12, with 14 bases in between. Germline CDR1 KGHSH, CDR2 LQKENI. The DNA of the CDR3 is TGTGCCAGCTCACCAAGCCTGGTGGACAGTCAGTACTTC. Translation gives CASSPSLVDSQYF.

The V gene is TRBV15, the J gene TRBJ2-3; the D gene is possibly TRBD2 (6 bases). Germline values: CDR1 LNHNV, CDR2 YYDKDF (reference sequence). Trimming removed 1 base from V and 5 bases from J, with 13 bases in between. CDR3 length equals 15 residues. CDR3 sequence: CATSRVPGVIDTQYF. CDR3 DNA: TGTGCCACCAGCAGAGTACCGGGAGTTATAGATACGCAGTATTTT.

J is TRBJ2-5 and V is TRBV19, with 8 bases aligning to TRBD1. CDR3 length: 16 residues. CDR1 and CDR2 from the germline V gene are LNHDA and SQIVND (reference sequence). V gave up 3 bases and J gave up 5 bases; unmatched junction bases: 11. CDR3 sequence (DNA): TGTGCCAGTAGTATTTGGGAAAGACAGGGGTCGGAGACCCAGTACTTC. Residues: CASSIWERQGSETQYF. Based on the CDR3 plus reference TRBV19 and TRBJ2-5, the full variable domain is DGGITQSPKYLFRKEGQNVTLSCEQNLNHDAMYWYRQDPGQGLRLIYYSQIVNDFQKGDIAEGYSVSREKKESFPLTVTSAQKNPTAFYLCASSIWERQGSETQYFGPGTRLLVL.

This chain links TRBV5-5 with TRBJ2-7; 7 positions agree with TRBD1. The germline gives CDR1 SGHKS, CDR2 YYEKEE (reference sequence). This CDR3 has 14 amino acids. The ends lost 7 bases at V and 0 bases at J; junction bases unmatched: 7. CDR3 nucleotides: TGTGCCAGCGGCGAACAGGGGACCTCCTACGAGCAGTACTTC. It codes for CASGEQGTSYEQYF.

This clone was picked up one time. V usage is TRBV5-6 and J usage is TRBJ1-2; a weak D match, TRBD1 (5 bases). The CDR3 sequence is 13 residues long. Germline CDR1 SGHDT, CDR2 YYEEEE. Trimming took off 4 bases at V and 8 bases at J, with 15 bases between the two ends. The CDR3 reads CASSRQGPGGYTF. CDR3 bases: TGTGCCAGCAGCCGCCAGGGTCCCGGGGGCTACACCTTC.

V usage is TRBV5-6 and J usage is TRBJ2-7; 10 nucleotides match TRBD1. The trim removed 0 bases at V and 12 bases at J, leaving 6 bases unmatched. The CDR3 extends over 13 amino acids. Germline lookup yields CDR1 SGHDT and CDR2 YYEEEE. Here the CDR3 DNA reads TGTGCCAGCAGCTTGGAGGGACAGGGGCGGCGGTACTTC. Its protein is CASSLEGQGRRYF.

The V call is TRBV6-1, the J call TRBJ2-1; 8 bases are a match to TRBD2. Per germline, CDR1 MNHNS and CDR2 SASEGT. Unmatched junction bases numbered 5, after V lost 2 bases and J lost 5 bases. The CDR3 covers 15 residues. Written as DNA, the CDR3 is TGTGCCAGCAGTGAACCGGGGACTAGTAACAATGAGCAGTTCTTC. It is translated as CASSEPGTSNNEQFF.

Points on this clone: Other DNA sequences in this sample translate to the same CDR3. The chain links TRBV7-8 to TRBJ1-2; no reliable D call. Germline-derived CDR1 and CDR2 are SGHVS and FQNEAQ. The CDR3 sequence is 14 residues long. The V gene lost 1 base and the J gene lost 2 bases, with 8 bases spanning the gap. This chain's CDR3 is CASSLDLRNYGYTF. In DNA form, the CDR3 reads TGTGCCAGCAGCTTAGACCTCAGGAACTATGGCTACACCTTC.

J is TRBJ1-2 and V is TRBV6-5, with D possibly matching TRBD1 (6 bases). Looked up from germline, CDR1 is MNHEY and CDR2 is SVGAGI. V was shortened by 5 bases and J by 8 bases, with 15 bases between the two germline ends. The CDR3 covers 13 residues. The CDR3 reads CASSQQGFGGYTF. For the CDR3, the DNA is TGTGCCAGCAGTCAACAGGGTTTCGGGGGCTACACCTTC.

V is TRBV9 and J is TRBJ1-4, with D possibly matching TRBD1 (5 bases). The ends were cut back, 4 bases at V and 3 bases at J, with 10 bases in the middle. The CDR3 has 14 residues. The germline V gene has CDR1 SGDLS and CDR2 YYNGEE. CDR3 amino acids: CASSSRGSNEKLFF. The CDR3 DNA follows: TGTGCCAGCAGCTCCCGGGGGTCTAATGAAAAACTGTTTTTT.

The chain combines TRBV27 with TRBJ2-1; 8 bases fit TRBD1. V trimming: 4 bases; J trimming: 6 bases; junction bases outside the gene matches: 11. The CDR3 runs to 16 residues. CDR1 and CDR2 from the germline V gene are MNHEY and SMNVEV (reference sequence). The CDR3 coding sequence is TGTGCCAGCAGTTCTTTCAGGGGGCAGTTCCTCAATGAGCAGTTCTTC. This encodes CASSSFRGQFLNEQFF.

The rearrangement links TRBV5-6 to TRBJ2-1; the match to TRBD2 covers 10 bases. With V trimmed by 4 bases and J by 6 bases, 19 bases remained unmatched. This CDR3 region has 19 residues. Per the germline V gene, CDR1 is SGHDT and CDR2 is YYEEEE. The CDR3 nucleotides are TGTGCCAGCAGCCCCACACGCGTCGTAGCGGGAGGCCCCTTCAATGAGCAGTTCTTC. The encoded protein is CASSPTRVVAGGPFNEQFF.

The rearrangement joins TRBV11-3 to TRBJ2-5; D is possibly TRBD1 (6 bases). From germline, CDR1 is SGHNT and CDR2 YENEEA. This CDR3 spans 15 amino acids. V shed 11 bases and J shed 1 base, with 20 bases lying between them. The CDR3 protein is CARWGQRRCQETQYF. Here the CDR3 DNA reads TGTGCCCGATGGGGGCAGAGGAGGTGCCAAGAGACCCAGTACTTC.